The 9 T cell receptor beta chains listed next were all sequenced from one sample in a study of cytomegalovirus exposure and HLA in healthy donors. PCR was performed using 60 Vbeta and 13 Jbeta primers. Using immunoSEQ multiplex PCR, the repertoire was profiled, and TCRdb retains in-frame clones only, with some absent. Among around 50,000 clones listed, 72% were seen once. The source material was PBMCs. Receptors originate from a woman in her forties or fifties in good health and CMV-seropositive.

The V and J genes are TRBV18 and TRBJ1-4, with D uncertain. The germline V and J ends were trimmed by 3 bases and 8 bases, with 10 bases remaining between them. This CDR3 has 13 residues. Germline V lookup: CDR1 KGHSH, CDR2 LQKENI. The CDR3, as DNA: TGTGCCAGCTCACCGGCTAGTGGCGAAAAACTGTTTTTT. This codes for CASSPASGEKLFF.

The chain uses TRBV6-5 and TRBJ2-7; 9 bases map to TRBD1. The CDR3 totals 15 residues. V gave up 3 bases and J gave up 3 bases; unmatched junction bases: 6. CDR1 MNHEY and CDR2 SVGAGI come from the germline V gene. The CDR3 region has the DNA TGTGCCAGCAGTTATAACAGGGGGCCAGGCTACGAGCAGTACTTC. Protein sequence: CASSYNRGPGYEQYF.

CDR3 amino acids: CASSLDLWTADGYTF. Here the CDR3 DNA reads TGTGCCAGCAGCTTAGACCTCTGGACAGCAGATGGCTACACCTTC. The chain recombines TRBV7-9 with TRBJ1-2; D perhaps matches TRBD1 (6 bases). CDR3 length equals 15 residues. Germline CDR1 reads SEHNR; CDR2 reads FQNEAQ (reference sequence). V lost 1 base and J lost 6, with 15 bases in between.

The V and J genes are TRBV25-1 and TRBJ2-1; D ambiguous. Trimming shortened V by 3 bases and J by 13 bases, and 7 bases separated the two germline ends. CDR3 length equals 10 residues. CDR1 is MGHDK and CDR2 is SYGVNS in the germline V gene. CDR3 coding DNA: TGTGCCAGCAGTGAGGGCACCCAGTTCTTC. Translation: CASSEGTQFF.

This clone has only one observation. This chain joins TRBV7-2 and TRBJ2-7; no firm D call. Trimming took off 1 base at V and 4 bases at J, with 8 bases between the two ends. The CDR3 has 13 residues. Germline CDR1 and CDR2: SGHTA and FQGNSA. This chain's CDR3 is CASSLGHLYEQYF. The CDR3 coding sequence is TGTGCCAGCAGCTTAGGACACTTATACGAGCAGTACTTC.

The rearrangement uses TRBV2 and TRBJ2-1; the match to TRBD2 covers 10 bases. Germline V CDR1 and CDR2: SNHLY, FYNNEI. The CDR3 runs to 14 residues. V shed 7 bases and J 5 bases; nucleotides not matched to a gene: 5. The CDR3 DNA reads TGTGCCAGCAAGGCGCTAGCGGGAGACAATGAGCAGTTCTTC. This gives the protein CASKALAGDNEQFF.

The chain employs TRBV7-3 and TRBJ2-2; the match to TRBD1 covers 7 bases. The CDR3 consists of 16 residues. Looked up from germline, CDR1 is SGHTA and CDR2 is FQGTGA. The ends lost 1 base at V and 6 bases at J; junction bases unmatched: 8. The CDR3 bases are TGTGCCAGCAGCTTAATGAAGGGGGCAATTGCCGGGGAGCTGTTTTTT. This gives the protein CASSLMKGAIAGELFF.

The V and J genes are TRBV28 and TRBJ1-2; 9 nucleotides align to TRBD1. The CDR3 consists of 14 residues. CDR1 is MDHEN, CDR2 SYDVKM, per germline. V lost 10 bases to trimming and J lost 8 bases; unmatched junction nucleotides: 14. CDR3 DNA sequence: TGTGCCACCGAATCTCTGGACAGGGGTTGGGGCTACACCTTC. Translating it yields CATESLDRGWGYTF.

In its sample, this clone was seen many times. The CDR3 coding sequence is TGCGCCAGCGGTAAGACAGGGTATGATGGCTACACCTTC. Amino acid sequence: CASGKTGYDGYTF. V and J are TRBV5-1 and TRBJ1-2, with TRBD1 matching 7 bases. V was clipped by 7 bases and J by 6 bases; unmatched bases: 9. The CDR3 sequence is 13 residues long. Germline V CDR1 and CDR2: SGHRS, YFSETQ. The full variable domain, with the rest looked up from reference TRBV5-1 and TRBJ1-2, is KAGVTQTPRYLIKTRGQQVTLSCSPISGHRSVSWYQQTPGQGLQFLFEYFSETQRNKGNFPGRFSGRQFSNSRSEMNVSTLELGDSALYLCASGKTGYDGYTFGSGTRLTVV.